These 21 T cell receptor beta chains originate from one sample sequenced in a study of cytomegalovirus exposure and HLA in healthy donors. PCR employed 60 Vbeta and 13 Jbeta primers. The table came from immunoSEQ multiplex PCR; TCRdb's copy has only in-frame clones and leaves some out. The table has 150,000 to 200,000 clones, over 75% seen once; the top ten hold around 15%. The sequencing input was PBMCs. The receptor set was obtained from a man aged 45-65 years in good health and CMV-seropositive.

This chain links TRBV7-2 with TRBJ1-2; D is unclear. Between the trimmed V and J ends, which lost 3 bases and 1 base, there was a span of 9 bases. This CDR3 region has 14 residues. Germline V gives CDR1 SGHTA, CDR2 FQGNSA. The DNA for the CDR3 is TGTGCCAGCAGCTTTTCTCCCCTTAACTATGGCTACACCTTC. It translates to CASSFSPLNYGYTF.

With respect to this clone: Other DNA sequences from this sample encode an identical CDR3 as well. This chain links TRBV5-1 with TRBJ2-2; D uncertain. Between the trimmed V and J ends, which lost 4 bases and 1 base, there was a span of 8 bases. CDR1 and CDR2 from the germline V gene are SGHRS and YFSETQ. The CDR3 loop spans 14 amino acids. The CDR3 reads CASSASRNTGELFF. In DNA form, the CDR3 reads TGCGCCAGCAGCGCCTCGAGGAACACCGGGGAGCTGTTTTTT.

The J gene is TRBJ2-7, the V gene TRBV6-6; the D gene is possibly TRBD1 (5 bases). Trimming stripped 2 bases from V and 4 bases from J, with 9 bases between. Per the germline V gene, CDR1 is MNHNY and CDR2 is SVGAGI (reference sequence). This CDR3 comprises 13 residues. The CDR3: CASSYAQGYEQYF. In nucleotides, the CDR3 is TGTGCCAGCAGTTACGCGCAGGGTTACGAGCAGTACTTC.

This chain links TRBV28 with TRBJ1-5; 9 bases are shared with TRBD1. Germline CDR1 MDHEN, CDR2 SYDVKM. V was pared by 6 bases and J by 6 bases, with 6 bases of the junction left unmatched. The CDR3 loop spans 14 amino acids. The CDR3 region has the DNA TGTGCCAGCAGCCCCGGGACAGGGAGTCAGCCCCAGCATTTT. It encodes CASSPGTGSQPQHF.

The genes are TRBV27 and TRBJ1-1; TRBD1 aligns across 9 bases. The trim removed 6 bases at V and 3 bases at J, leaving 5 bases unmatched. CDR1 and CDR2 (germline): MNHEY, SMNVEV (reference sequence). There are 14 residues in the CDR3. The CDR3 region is CASSLDRGYTEAFF. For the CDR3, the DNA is TGTGCCAGCAGCCTGGACAGGGGATACACTGAAGCTTTCTTT.

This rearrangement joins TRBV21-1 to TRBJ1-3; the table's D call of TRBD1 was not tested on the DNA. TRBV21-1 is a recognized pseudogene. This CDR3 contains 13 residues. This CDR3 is CASSKGHLVTIYF. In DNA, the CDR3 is TGTGCCAGCAGCAAAGGACACCTTGTCACCATATATTTT.

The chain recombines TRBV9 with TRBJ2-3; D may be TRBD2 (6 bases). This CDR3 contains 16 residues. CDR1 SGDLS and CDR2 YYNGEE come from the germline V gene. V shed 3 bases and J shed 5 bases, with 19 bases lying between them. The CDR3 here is CASSDTGTLAGDTQYF. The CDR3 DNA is TGTGCCAGCAGCGATACCGGGACTCTAGCAGGAGATACGCAGTATTTT.

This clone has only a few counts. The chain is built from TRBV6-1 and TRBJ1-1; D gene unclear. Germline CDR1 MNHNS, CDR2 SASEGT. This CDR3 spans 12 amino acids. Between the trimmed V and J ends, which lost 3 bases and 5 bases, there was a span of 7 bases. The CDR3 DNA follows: TGTGCCAGCAGTGATAAGCGGACTGAAGCTTTCTTT. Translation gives CASSDKRTEAFF.

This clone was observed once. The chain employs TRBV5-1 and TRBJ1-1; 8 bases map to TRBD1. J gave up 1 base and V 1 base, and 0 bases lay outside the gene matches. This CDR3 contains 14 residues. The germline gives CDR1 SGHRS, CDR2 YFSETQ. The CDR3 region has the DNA TGCGCCAGCAGCTTGCAGGGGGCGAACACTGAAGCTTTCTTT. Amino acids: CASSLQGANTEAFF.

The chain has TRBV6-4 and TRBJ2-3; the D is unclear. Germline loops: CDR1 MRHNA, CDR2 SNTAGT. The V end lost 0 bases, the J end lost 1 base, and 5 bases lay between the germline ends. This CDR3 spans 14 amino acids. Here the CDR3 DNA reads TGTGCCAGCAGTGACTCGAGAGGCACAGATACGCAGTATTTT. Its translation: CASSDSRGTDTQYF.

CDR3 bases: TGTGCCAGTAGCAGGGGAGGGTCCGGGGAGACCCAGTACTTC. It yields the protein CASSRGGSGETQYF. V and J are TRBV19 and TRBJ2-5, with D perhaps TRBD2 (7 bases). Per the germline V gene, CDR1 is LNHDA and CDR2 is SQIVND (reference sequence). The CDR3 extends over 14 amino acids. Deletions cut 6 bases from V and 5 bases from J, with 16 bases between.

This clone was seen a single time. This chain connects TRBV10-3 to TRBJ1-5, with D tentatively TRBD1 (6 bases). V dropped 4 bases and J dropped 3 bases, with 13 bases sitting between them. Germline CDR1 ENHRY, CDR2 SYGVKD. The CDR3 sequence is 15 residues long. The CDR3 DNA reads TGTGCCATCAGTGTAGGGCAGGGGAACAATCAGCCCCAGCATTTT. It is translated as CAISVGQGNNQPQHF.

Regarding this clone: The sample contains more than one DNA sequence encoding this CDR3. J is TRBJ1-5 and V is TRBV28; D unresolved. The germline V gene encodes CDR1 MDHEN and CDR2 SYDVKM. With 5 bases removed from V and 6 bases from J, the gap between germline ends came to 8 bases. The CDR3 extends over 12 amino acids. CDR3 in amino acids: CASSVGSQPQHF. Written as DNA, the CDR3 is TGTGCCAGCAGTGTAGGGAGTCAGCCCCAGCATTTT.

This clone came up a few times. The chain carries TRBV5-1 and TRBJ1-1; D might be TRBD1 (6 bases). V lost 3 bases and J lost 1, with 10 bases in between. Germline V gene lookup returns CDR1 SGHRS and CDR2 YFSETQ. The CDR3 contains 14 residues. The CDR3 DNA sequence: TGCGCCAGCAGCTCCAGGGGCCAGAACACTGAAGCTTTCTTT. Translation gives CASSSRGQNTEAFF.

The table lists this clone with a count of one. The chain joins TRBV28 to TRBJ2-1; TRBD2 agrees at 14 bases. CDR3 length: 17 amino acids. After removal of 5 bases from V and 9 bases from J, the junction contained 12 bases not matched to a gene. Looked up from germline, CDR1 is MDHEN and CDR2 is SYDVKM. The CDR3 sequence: CASSPPTSGGAVREQFF. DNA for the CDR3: TGTGCCAGCAGTCCCCCGACTAGCGGGGGGGCAGTACGTGAGCAGTTCTTC.

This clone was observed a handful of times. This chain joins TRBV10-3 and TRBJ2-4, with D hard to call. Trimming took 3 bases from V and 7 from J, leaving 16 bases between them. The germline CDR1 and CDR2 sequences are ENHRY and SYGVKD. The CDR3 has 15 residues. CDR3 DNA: TGTGCCATCAGTGATGGGCCCCAAGGCAGGAACATTCAGTACTTC. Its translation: CAISDGPQGRNIQYF.

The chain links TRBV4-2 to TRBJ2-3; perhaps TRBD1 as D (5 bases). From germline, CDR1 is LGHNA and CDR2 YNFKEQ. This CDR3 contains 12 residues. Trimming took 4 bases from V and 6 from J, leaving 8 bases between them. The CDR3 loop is CASSPGRDTQYF. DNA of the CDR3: TGTGCCAGCAGCCCAGGGCGGGATACGCAGTATTTT.

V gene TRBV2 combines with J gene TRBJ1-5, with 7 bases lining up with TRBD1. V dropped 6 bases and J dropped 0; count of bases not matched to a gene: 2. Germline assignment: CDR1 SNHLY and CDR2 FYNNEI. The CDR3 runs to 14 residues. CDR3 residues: CASRGDSSNQPQHF. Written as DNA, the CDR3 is TGTGCCAGCAGGGGGGACAGTAGCAATCAGCCCCAGCATTTT.

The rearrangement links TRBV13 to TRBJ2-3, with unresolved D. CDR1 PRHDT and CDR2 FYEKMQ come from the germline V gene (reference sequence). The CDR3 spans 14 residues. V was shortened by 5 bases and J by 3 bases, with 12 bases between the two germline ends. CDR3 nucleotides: TGTGCCAGCAGCGCCCGCGGTGCGACAGATACGCAGTATTTT. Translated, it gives CASSARGATDTQYF. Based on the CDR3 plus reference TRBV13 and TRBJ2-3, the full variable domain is AAGVIQSPRHLIKEKRETATLKCYPIPRHDTVYWYQQGPGQDPQFLISFYEKMQSDKGSIPDRFSAQQFSDYHSELNMSSLELGDSALYFCASSARGATDTQYFGPGTRLTVL.

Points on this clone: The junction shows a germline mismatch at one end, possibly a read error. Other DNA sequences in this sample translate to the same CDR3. The CDR3 sequence is CASSVGLLAGTSTDTQYF. Here the CDR3 DNA reads TGTGCCAGCAGCGTAGGGTTGCTAGCGGGGACCAGCACAGATACGCAGTACTTT. The V call is TRBV9, the J call TRBJ2-3, with 9 bases aligning to TRBD2. Germline V CDR1 and CDR2: SGDLS, YYNGEE. This CDR3 is built from 18 residues.

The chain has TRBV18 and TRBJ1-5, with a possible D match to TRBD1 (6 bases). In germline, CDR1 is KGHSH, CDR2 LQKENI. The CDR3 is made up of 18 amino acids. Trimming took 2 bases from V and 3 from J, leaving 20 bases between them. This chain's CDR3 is CASSPRGRDTWANQPQHF. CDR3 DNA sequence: TGTGCCAGCTCACCAAGGGGGAGAGATACGTGGGCCAATCAGCCCCAGCATTTT.